This record covers a single T cell receptor beta chain. Its specificity is unknown. Each donor was nominally healthy when sampled (though unrecorded immune exposures were likely). V lost 6 bases to trimming and J lost 6 bases; unmatched junction nucleotides: 10. The germline V gene encodes CDR1 MNHEY and CDR2 SVGAGI. CDR3 size: 15 residues. The PCR used 60 Vbeta and 13 Jbeta primers. Repertoires were generated with immunoSEQ multiplex PCR, while TCRdb's copy carries only in-frame clones and drops some. The sample consists of 60,000 or so clones, 85% to 90% of them appearing once. This sample was taken from a study of cytomegalovirus exposure and HLA in healthy donors. Findings of the study overall: Clonal expansion, a later analysis showed, was greater in HLA-associated TCR beta chains than in equally common others. A list of 150 to 200 TCR beta chains associated with cytomegalovirus was given. Most of the TCR beta V segments (in an earlier analysis) were productive either about 87% or about 30% of the time.

The sequence derives from a female donor in good health and CMV-seronegative. The sample was PBMCs. V gene TRBV6-5 combines with J gene TRBJ1-2, with TRBD1 matching 10 bases. CDR3 coding DNA: TGTGCCAGCAGCCCGATCCGGGACAGGGGCCATGGCTACACCTTC. It encodes CASSPIRDRGHGYTF.